The clone carrying this T cell receptor beta chain was detected ten times or more. This record belongs to a study of metastatic and nonmetastatic thyroid tumors. The CDR3 is 13 amino acids. Unmatched junction bases numbered 5, after V lost 7 bases and J lost 8 bases. CDR1 and CDR2 (germline): SNHLY, FYNNEI. Thyroid surgery was performed in patients who had received no treatment beforehand. TCRdb re-analyzed the PCR reads using MiXCR. The sample holds 45,000 to 60,000 clones, approximately 19% seen once. The chain combines TRBV2 with TRBJ1-4, with 9 bases lining up with TRBD1. The TCR comes from a female donor with papillary thyroid cancer or a benign thyroid nodule (not recorded which). Some clones in this sample may be carry-over from other donors' samples. Sequenced: blood. CDR3 nucleotide sequence: TGTGCCAGCACTCTAGGGACAGGGGAAAAACTGTTTTTT. This encodes CASTLGTGEKLFF.